Listed below are T cell receptor beta chains from one sample, sequenced in a study of T-cell reconstitution after alpha-beta-depleted transplantation in children. Each CDR3 protein gets one entry after TCRdb re-called the PCR reads with MiXCR. The repertoire has some 830,000 distinct CDR3 sequences, approximately 15% of them found once; the top ten carry approximately 5%. The material was PBMCs, mostly from graft donor cells, obtained 360 days after TCRalphabeta/CD19-depleted stem cell transplant. These receptors all stem from a male patient under 18 who had a stem cell transplant for acute lymphoblastic leukemia, so the T cells may come from the graft donor. Each CDR3 is given with its conserved first and last residue. A D gene is named only where the DNA matches it firmly. Expanded clones are given a class, and other clones once, few, many or no size at all.

TRBJ2-5 few . TRBV7-2 TGTGCCAGCAGCTATTCGGGCCGGACCTCTACCCGGGAGACCCAGTACTTC CASSYSGRTSTRETQYF
TRBJ2-1 many TRBD2 TRBV20-1 TGCAGTGCTAGTGGCCTAGCGGGTCTCCATGAGCAGTTCTTC CSASGLAGLHEQFF
TRBJ1-2 many . TRBV4-1 TGCGCCAGCAGCCAAGGGTCCAGGGTAGATGGCTACACCTTC CASSQGSRVDGYTF
TRBJ2-3 . TRBD1 TRBV5-1 TGCGCCAGCAAAACAGGGGGCTCCGATACGCAGTATTTT CASKTGGSDTQYF
TRBJ2-2 many TRBD2 TRBV28 TGTGCCAGCCGGGCTAGCGGGAGAGGCACCGGGGAGCTGTTTTTT CASRASGRGTGELFF
TRBJ1-1 . . TRBV5-1 TGCGCCAGCAGCTCTGTAGGGACGAACACTGAAGCTTTCTTT CASSSVGTNTEAFF
TRBJ2-7 many . TRBV29-1 TGCAGCGTTGTGGCTAGTGTCCCCTACGAGCAGTACTTC CSVVASVPYEQYF
TRBJ1-5 few TRBD1 TRBV29-1 TGCAGCGCCCTCGGACAGGGGGAACGACAGCCCCAGCATTTT CSALGQGERQPQHF
TRBJ2-3 many . TRBV21-1 TGTGCCAGCACAAGGCCGCTTAGCACAGATACGCAGTATTTT CASTRPLSTDTQYF
TRBJ2-1 few TRBD2 TRBV7-3 TGTGCCAGCAGCTTAAGGGGAGGGGCGTACAGCTCCTACAATGAGCAGTTCTTC CASSLRGGAYSSYNEQFF
TRBJ2-7 few TRBD2 TRBV11-2 TGTGCCAGCAGCTCCAATCCTTGGACTAGCGGGAGGTTCTCCTACGAGCAGTACTTC CASSSNPWTSGRFSYEQYF
TRBJ2-2 few TRBD1 TRBV29-1 TGCAGCGTTGCTGGACAGGGGTTCCCCGGGGAGCTGTTTTTT CSVAGQGFPGELFF
TRBJ2-1 few TRBD2 TRBV5-6 TGTGCCAGCAGCTTTGGTCTAGCGGATCCATCCTACAATGAGCAGTTCTTC CASSFGLADPSYNEQFF
TRBJ2-2 . TRBD2 TRBV27 TGTGCCAGCAGTTTAACCCCTAGCGGGGATCCGAGGACCGGGGAGCTGTTTTTT CASSLTPSGDPRTGELFF
TRBJ2-1 . . TRBV7-2 TGTGCCAGCAGCGTACGAGCCGGACAACCCAATGAGCAGTTCTTC CASSVRAGQPNEQFF
TRBJ2-7 few TRBD2 TRBV5-1 TGCGCCAGCAGCCGGCGGTCAGCGGGAGAATTCTACGAGCAGTACTTC CASSRRSAGEFYEQYF
TRBJ2-1 many . TRBV5-1 TGCGCCAGCAGCTACGACTTGGGAGGTAGGCAGTTCTTC CASSYDLGGRQFF
TRBJ1-1 . TRBD1 TRBV12-3/TRBV12-4 TGTGCCAGCACCTTGGACAGGGGTTATGCTTTCTTT CASTLDRGYAFF
TRBJ1-5 . TRBD1 TRBV20-1 TGCAGTGCTAGAGAGGGACAGGCGGGCAATCAGCCCCAGCATTTT CSAREGQAGNQPQHF
TRBJ2-1 few . TRBV27 TGTGCCAGCAGTTCTCCGGGGCGCGAGCAGTTCTTC CASSSPGREQFF
TRBJ2-1 few . TRBV4-1 TGCGCCAGCTGGACCCCGGACGCCTCCTACAATGAGCAGTTCTTC CASWTPDASYNEQFF
TRBJ1-5 . . TRBV5-1 TGCGCCAGCAGCTTTGAAGGGTCAGCGGGCAATCAGCCCCAGCATTTT CASSFEGSAGNQPQHF
TRBJ2-1 few . TRBV4-1 TGCGCCAGCAGCCAAAGTCCAGGGAGCTACAATGAGCAGTTCTTC CASSQSPGSYNEQFF